Below, one T cell receptor (beta chain) is given with its context. Its antigen remains unknown. The data derive from a study of CD8+ T cells in alopecia areata. Following extraction, RNA underwent reverse transcription to cDNA, which served as the sequencing template. Only in-frame clones appear in the TCRdb table, and some are missing; sequencing was by immunoSEQ multiplex PCR. Altogether 100,000 to 150,000 clones are present, 30% to 40% being singletons, with the ten largest covering approximately 2.8%. This CDR3 is built from 13 residues. Looked up from germline, CDR1 is SGHRS and CDR2 is YFSETQ. Trimming removed 2 bases from V and 1 base from J, with 6 bases in between. Study-wide results and caveats: Sharing of TCRs across patients appeared less clear than in mice, possibly for HLA-related reasons. Across lesional scalp, and particularly alopecia totalis/universalis, clonality surpassed that of normal scalp.

In alopecia areata patients, both lesional scalp punch biopsies and peripheral blood were collected. Sorting of PBMCs yielded the CD4+ and CD8+ T cells. The receptor was isolated from a human donor with alopecia areata. This chain uses TRBV5-1 with TRBJ1-1, with D unclear. Source material: CD4+ T cells sorted from blood. The CDR3 here is CASSFDGNTEAFF. The CDR3 DNA reads TGCGCCAGCAGCTTCGACGGGAACACTGAAGCTTTCTTT.